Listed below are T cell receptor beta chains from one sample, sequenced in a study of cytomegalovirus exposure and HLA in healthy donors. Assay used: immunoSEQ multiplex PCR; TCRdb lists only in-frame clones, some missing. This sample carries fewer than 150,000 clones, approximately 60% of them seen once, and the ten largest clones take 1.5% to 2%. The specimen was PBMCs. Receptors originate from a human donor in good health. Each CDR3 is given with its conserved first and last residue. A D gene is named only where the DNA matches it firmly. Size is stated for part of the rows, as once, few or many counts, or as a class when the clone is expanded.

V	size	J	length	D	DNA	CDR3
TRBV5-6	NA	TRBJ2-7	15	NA	TGTGCCAGCAGCCGGGGACACCTGAGCTCCTACGAGCAGTACTTC	CASSRGHLSSYEQYF
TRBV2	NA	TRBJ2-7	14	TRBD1	TGTGCCAGCAAGCTATTACAGGGGGCGGGAGAGCAGTACTTC	CASKLLQGAGEQYF
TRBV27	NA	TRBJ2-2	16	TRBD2	TGTGCCAGCAGGCGAACCGGGACTAGCGGGTCCGGGGAGCTGTTTTTT	CASRRTGTSGSGELFF
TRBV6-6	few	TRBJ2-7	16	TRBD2	TGTGCCAGCAGTTACTCCCCCGGGGAGGGACTGGGCGAGCAGTACTTC	CASSYSPGEGLGEQYF
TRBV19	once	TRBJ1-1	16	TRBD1	TGTGCCAGTAGTCCCCGGACAGGGGGCGTAATAACTGAAGCTTTCTTT	CASSPRTGGVITEAFF
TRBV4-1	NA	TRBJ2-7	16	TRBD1	TGCGCCAGCAGCCAAGTAGGGACAGCTTCAGCCTACGAGCAGTACTTC	CASSQVGTASAYEQYF
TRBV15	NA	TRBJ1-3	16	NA	TGTGCCACCAGCAGAGGCAGCTCAGGGTCTGGAAACACCATATATTTT	CATSRGSSGSGNTIYF
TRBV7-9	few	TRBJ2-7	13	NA	TGTGCCAGCAGTTTACGCAGCGCCTACGAGCAGTACTTC	CASSLRSAYEQYF
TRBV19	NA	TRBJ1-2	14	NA	TGTGCCACCCAAATCGGGATCGGGAACTATGGCTACACCTTC	CATQIGIGNYGYTF
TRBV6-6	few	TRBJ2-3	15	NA	TGTGCCAGCAGTCCGTTGGGGGCTAGCACAGATACGCAGTATTTT	CASSPLGASTDTQYF
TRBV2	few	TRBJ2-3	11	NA	TGTGCCAGCAGTAACCAGGATACGCAGTATTTT	CASSNQDTQYF
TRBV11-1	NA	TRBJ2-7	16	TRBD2	TGTGCCAGCAGCCGAACCCCCCTAGCGGGTGGTTACGAGCAGTACTTC	CASSRTPLAGGYEQYF
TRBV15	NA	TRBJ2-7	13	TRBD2	TGTGCCACCCGGGGTAGCGGGAGCTACGAGCAGTACTTC	CATRGSGSYEQYF
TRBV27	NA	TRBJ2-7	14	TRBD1	TGTGCCAGCAGTTCCGACAGGGGGTTGGGCGAGCAGTACTTC	CASSSDRGLGEQYF
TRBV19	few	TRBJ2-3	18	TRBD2	TGTGCCAGTAGTATAGGTGGACTAGCGGCACTTTCGGCAGATACGCAGTATTTT	CASSIGGLAALSADTQYF
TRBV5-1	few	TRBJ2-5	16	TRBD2	TGCGCCAGCAGCCGCCGACTAGCGGGAGTATCTGAGACCCAGTACTTC	CASSRRLAGVSETQYF
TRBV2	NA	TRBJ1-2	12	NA	TGTGCCAGCAGGCGGGACAACTATGGCTACACCTTC	CASRRDNYGYTF
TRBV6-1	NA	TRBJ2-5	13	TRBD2	TGTGCCAGCAGTAGCGGACTAGAAAAGACCCAGTACTTC	CASSSGLEKTQYF
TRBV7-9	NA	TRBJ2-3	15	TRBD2	TGTGCCAGCAGCCCAGCACTAGCGGGGACAGATACGCAGTATTTT	CASSPALAGTDTQYF
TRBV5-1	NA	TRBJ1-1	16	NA	TGCGCCAGCAGTTTTGGTCCAGGCGTCTTGAACACTGAAGCTTTCTTT	CASSFGPGVLNTEAFF
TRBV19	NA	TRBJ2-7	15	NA	TGTGCCAGTAGTATATCATCCAGGGGGGCTTACGAGCAGTACTTC	CASSISSRGAYEQYF
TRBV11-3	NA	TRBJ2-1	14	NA	TGTGCCAGCAGCCCCGGGACTTATTTTAATGAGCAGTTCTTC	CASSPGTYFNEQFF
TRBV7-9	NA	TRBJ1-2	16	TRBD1	TGTGCCAGCAGCTGGCTTCCAGGGGGGACAGACTATGGCTACACCTTC	CASSWLPGGTDYGYTF
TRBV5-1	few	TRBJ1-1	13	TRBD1	TGCGCCAGCAGCTTAGACAGGGCGGGTGAAGCTTTCTTT	CASSLDRAGEAFF
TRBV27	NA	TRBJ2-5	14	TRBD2	TGTGCCAGCAGTATACTAGCGGGAGTAGAGACCCAGTACTTC	CASSILAGVETQYF
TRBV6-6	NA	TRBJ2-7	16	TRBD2	TGTGCCAGCAGTCCGGGACTAGCGGGAGGATTCTACGAGCAGTACTTC	CASSPGLAGGFYEQYF
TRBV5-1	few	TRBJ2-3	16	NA	TGCGCCAGCAGCTTGGCGGTAGCGGCTAGCACAGATACGCAGTATTTT	CASSLAVAASTDTQYF
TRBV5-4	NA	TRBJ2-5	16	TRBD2	TGTGCCAGCGAAACCGGGACTAGCGGGAGCCCAGAGACCCAGTACTTC	CASETGTSGSPETQYF
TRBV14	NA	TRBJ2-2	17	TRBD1	TGTGCCAGCAGCCGATTCGGGACAGGGGATCGGACCGGGGAGCTGTTTTTT	CASSRFGTGDRTGELFF
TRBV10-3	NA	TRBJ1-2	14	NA	TGTGCCATCAGTGAGTCAACCCCTAGTGCTGGCTACACCTTC	CAISESTPSAGYTF
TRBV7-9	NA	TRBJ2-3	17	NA	TGTGCCAGCAGCCCCCATGGGGGGACAGCGAGCACAGATACGCAGTATTTT	CASSPHGGTASTDTQYF
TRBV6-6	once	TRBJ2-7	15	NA	TGTGCCAGCAGTTACCCAACCCAGGACAGCGGAGAACAGTACTTC	CASSYPTQDSGEQYF